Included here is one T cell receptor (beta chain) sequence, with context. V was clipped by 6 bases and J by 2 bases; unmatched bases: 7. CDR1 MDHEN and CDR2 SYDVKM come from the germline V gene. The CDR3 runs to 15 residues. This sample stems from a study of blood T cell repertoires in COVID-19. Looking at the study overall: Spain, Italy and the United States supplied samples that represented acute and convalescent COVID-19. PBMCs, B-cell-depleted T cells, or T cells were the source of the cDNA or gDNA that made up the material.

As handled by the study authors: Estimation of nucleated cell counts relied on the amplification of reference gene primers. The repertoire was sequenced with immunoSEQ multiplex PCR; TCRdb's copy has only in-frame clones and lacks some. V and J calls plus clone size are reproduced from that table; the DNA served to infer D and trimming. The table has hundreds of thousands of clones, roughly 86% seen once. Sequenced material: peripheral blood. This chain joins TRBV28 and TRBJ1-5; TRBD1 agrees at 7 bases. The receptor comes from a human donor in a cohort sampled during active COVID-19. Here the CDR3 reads CASSNDRAGNQPQHF. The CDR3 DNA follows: TGTGCCAGCAGCAACGACAGGGCGGGCAATCAGCCCCAGCATTTT.